These 13 T cell receptor beta chains were all obtained from the same sample, sequenced in a study of beta chain features in type 1 diabetes. The entirety of the isolated RNA underwent reverse transcription, so expressed TCRB transcripts were sequenced. Measured with immunoSEQ multiplex PCR; TCRdb has only the in-frame clones, and not every one. This sample has about 240,000 clones, with 27% found just once. Material: central memory CD4+ T cells from blood. All receptors come from a man aged 30 to 45 in good health.

The CDR3 nucleotides are TGTGCCAGCAGTCCCGGACTAGCGGGACCTCATGAGCAGTTCTTC. Translated: CASSPGLAGPHEQFF. The V gene is TRBV28, the J gene TRBJ2-1; 12 bases line up with TRBD2. Germline assignment: CDR1 MDHEN and CDR2 SYDVKM. This CDR3 has 15 residues. Unmatched junction bases numbered 7, after V lost 5 bases and J lost 8 bases. The whole variable domain, filled in from reference TRBV28 and TRBJ2-1, reads DVKVTQSSRYLVKRTGEKVFLECVQDMDHENMFWYRQDPGLGLRLIYFSYDVKMKEKGDIPEGYSVSREKKERFSLILESASTNQTSMYLCASSPGLAGPHEQFFGPGTRLTVL.

This clone was found a few times. The chain employs TRBV25-1 and TRBJ2-1; 8 bases agree with TRBD1. The CDR3 spans 15 residues. V was pared by 4 bases and J by 8 bases, with 10 bases of the junction left unmatched. Per the germline V gene, CDR1 is MGHDK and CDR2 is SYGVNS. CDR3 residues: CASSAGQGSFDEQFF. DNA of the CDR3: TGTGCCAGCAGTGCCGGACAGGGTTCTTTTGATGAGCAGTTCTTC.

The chain uses TRBV6-5 and TRBJ1-6, with D unresolved. Germline CDR1 is MNHEY and CDR2 is SVGAGI. V lost 5 bases and J 9 bases, leaving 11 bases between the germline ends. This CDR3 region has 13 residues. CDR3 DNA sequence: TGTGCCAGCAGTGAAGAACCTATTTCACCCCTCCACTTT. Its protein is CASSEEPISPLHF.

This chain uses TRBV7-2 with TRBJ2-7; perhaps D is TRBD1 or TRBD2 (6 bases each). The V end lost 4 bases, the J end lost 5 bases, and 18 bases lay between the germline ends. Per the germline V gene, CDR1 is SGHTA and CDR2 is FQGNSA. The CDR3 contains 15 residues. The DNA for the CDR3 is TGTGCCAGCAGCTCCCCTGGTACGGGGGCCCACGAGCAGTACTTC. Translated, it gives CASSSPGTGAHEQYF. Supplemented by reference TRBV7-2 and TRBJ2-7, the full variable domain reads GAGVSQSPSNKVTEKGKDVELRCDPISGHTALYWYRQSLGQGLEFLIYFQGNSAPDKSGLPSDRFSAERTGGSVSTLTIQRTQQEDSAVYLCASSSPGTGAHEQYFGPGTRLTVT.

The rearrangement joins TRBV7-2 to TRBJ2-7; TRBD1 aligns across 10 bases. V shed 5 bases, J shed 5 bases, and the junction held 9 bases outside the gene matches. The length of the CDR3 is 15 residues. Germline V gene data show CDR1 as SGHTA and CDR2 as FQGNSA. The CDR3 nucleotides read TGTGCCAGCAGCCTCCCGACAGGGGGCAATAACGAGCAGTACTTC. This codes for CASSLPTGGNNEQYF. The entire variable domain, with the rest obtained from reference TRBV7-2 and TRBJ2-7, is as follows: GAGVSQSPSNKVTEKGKDVELRCDPISGHTALYWYRQSLGQGLEFLIYFQGNSAPDKSGLPSDRFSAERTGGSVSTLTIQRTQQEDSAVYLCASSLPTGGNNEQYFGPGTRLTVT.

This rearrangement joins TRBV5-4 to TRBJ2-5; TRBD2 is a possible D gene (5 bases). V was clipped by 7 bases and J by 2 bases, with 12 bases between them. CDR3 size: 13 residues. The V gene's germline CDR1 is SGHNT and CDR2 YYREEE (reference sequence). The CDR3 reads CASSRGPQETQYF. In DNA, the CDR3 is TGTGCCAGCTCCCGAGGGCCACAAGAGACCCAGTACTTC.

The V gene is TRBV7-9, the J gene TRBJ2-7, with TRBD1 identical over 8 bases. The CDR3 totals 12 residues. J gave up 9 bases and V 8 bases, and 9 bases lay outside the gene matches. Germline values: CDR1 SEHNR, CDR2 FQNEAQ (reference sequence). CDR3 nucleotide sequence: TGTGCCAGCGGGGAATCAGGGGGCAGGCAGTACTTC. As protein: CASGESGGRQYF.

This clone has just a few counts. The chain has TRBV18 and TRBJ1-1; D not resolved. V was pared by 4 bases and J by 6 bases, with 15 bases between. The length of the CDR3 is 14 residues. Germline V gives CDR1 KGHSH, CDR2 LQKENI. The DNA of the CDR3 is TGTGCCAGCTCACTCGCGGACGTATCTTCTGAAGCTTTCTTT. Translation: CASSLADVSSEAFF.

This sequence joins TRBV28 and TRBJ1-5, with a weak D call TRBD1 (6 bases). V lost 4 bases and J 5 bases, leaving 18 bases between the germline ends. From germline, CDR1 is MDHEN and CDR2 SYDVKM. This CDR3 region has 16 residues. The CDR3 here is CASSSFAGAGYQPQHF. CDR3 coding DNA: TGTGCCAGCAGTTCGTTCGCGGGGGCCGGGTATCAGCCCCAGCATTTT.

The genes are TRBV5-1 and TRBJ2-3; D remains unclear. V was trimmed by 0 bases and J by 1 base, leaving 9 bases between them. The CDR3 is made up of 15 amino acids. Germline-derived CDR1 and CDR2 are SGHRS and YFSETQ. This chain's CDR3 is CASSLDASGTDTQYF. Written as DNA, the CDR3 is TGCGCCAGCAGCTTGGATGCCTCAGGCACAGATACGCAGTATTTT.

The CDR3 loop reads CASSQKWGPTDTQYF. As DNA, the CDR3 is TGTGCCAGCAGCCAAAAGTGGGGGCCCACAGATACGCAGTATTTT. V is TRBV14 and J is TRBJ2-3; TRBD1 might be the D (6 bases). The CDR3 is 15 amino acids. Germline-derived CDR1 and CDR2 are SGHDN and FVKESK. V lost 2 bases and J 2 bases, leaving 11 bases between the germline ends.

This chain links TRBV7-2 with TRBJ2-5; 9 positions match TRBD1. Germline V gene lookup returns CDR1 SGHTA and CDR2 FQGNSA. The CDR3 spans 14 residues. Unmatched junction bases numbered 5, after V lost 4 bases and J lost 5 bases. The DNA for the CDR3 is TGTGCCAGCAGCTCGGGGACAGGGAGGGAGACCCAGTACTTC. This gives the protein CASSSGTGRETQYF.

The sample holds a few counts of this clone. The chain employs TRBV27 and TRBJ2-6; the D gene is possibly TRBD1 (6 bases). Germline CDR1 MNHEY, CDR2 SMNVEV (reference sequence). V lost 10 bases and J lost 0, with 16 bases in between. CDR3 size: 16 residues. The CDR3 loop is CATGQSRSSGANVLTF. The CDR3 coding sequence is TGTGCCACCGGACAGTCACGCTCCTCTGGGGCCAACGTCCTGACTTTC. The full variable domain, its missing parts supplied by reference TRBV27 and TRBJ2-6, is EAQVTQNPRYLITVTGKKLTVTCSQNMNHEYMSWYRQDPGLGLRQIYYSMNVEVTDKGDVPEGYKVSRKEKRNFPLILESPSPNQTSLYFCATGQSRSSGANVLTFGAGSRLTVL.